The present TCR beta chain was sequenced within a study of Graves' ophthalmopathy and Graves' hyperthyroidism. Turning to the study itself: The blood sample was drawn at first diagnosis and before any treatment.

Amplified material comprised TCR beta CDR3 regions derived from RNA transcripts. RT-PCR was first run with HTBI primers, then multiplex PCR in a second round. Using its own MiXCR run on the multiplex PCR reads, TCRdb lists one record per CDR3 protein. Of hundreds of thousands of distinct CDR3 sequences in the sample, roughly 20% are singletons; the top ten hold roughly 3.2%. CDR3 size: 12 residues. Germline V gene sequence: CDR1 MNHEY, CDR2 SVGEGT. V lost 6 bases to trimming and J lost 11 bases, with 17 bases between them. This clonotype was observed at least ten times. This receptor was identified in a woman under 30 with stable Graves' hyperthyroidism. The sample comprised peripheral blood. The gene calls are TRBV6-2 or TRBV6-3 and TRBJ2-7, with D perhaps TRBD2 (5 bases). The CDR3 DNA is TGTGCCAGCAGGGCACGTATCGGAGGCAAGTACTTC. This codes for CASRARIGGKYF.